These 8 T cell receptor beta chains came from one sample sequenced in a study of cytomegalovirus exposure and HLA in healthy donors. Sequencing was performed with immunoSEQ multiplex PCR; in TCRdb, only in-frame clones are kept and a portion is missing. The table has about 98,000 clones, roughly 87% seen once; the top ten hold 3.5% to 5%. The sequenced sample was PBMCs. Source of these receptors: a woman aged 25 to 39 in good health and CMV-seronegative.

The gene calls are TRBV6-5 and TRBJ2-7; TRBD1 might be the D (5 bases). V was pared by 1 base and J by 10 bases, with 11 bases between. The CDR3 loop spans 12 amino acids. The germline V gene encodes CDR1 MNHEY and CDR2 SVGAGI. CDR3 sequence: CASSYFGHDQYF. The CDR3 DNA is TGTGCCAGCAGTTACTTTGGACATGACCAGTACTTC.

This chain links TRBV9 with TRBJ1-2, with TRBD1 as a possible D gene (6 bases). V was shortened by 4 bases and J by 7 bases, with 20 bases between the two germline ends. The CDR3 runs 15 residues. Germline loops: CDR1 SGDLS, CDR2 YYNGEE. CDR3 sequence (DNA): TGTGCCAGCAGCCCACCGGGACAATTCTCTAGTGGCTACACCTTC. Amino acid sequence: CASSPPGQFSSGYTF.

V usage is TRBV7-3 and J usage is TRBJ2-2; tentatively, D is TRBD1 (6 bases). This CDR3 has 14 residues. Germline-derived CDR1 and CDR2 are SGHTA and FQGTGA. Trimming pared 2 bases from V and 6 bases from J, leaving 10 bases between. In DNA, the CDR3 is TGTGCCAGCAGCTTACAGGGGCGGGCCGGGGAGCTGTTTTTT. It codes for CASSLQGRAGELFF.

The genes are TRBV5-1 and TRBJ2-7; a possible D gene is TRBD2 (6 bases). Germline lookup yields CDR1 SGHRS and CDR2 YFSETQ. V dropped 4 bases and J dropped 3 bases, with 14 bases sitting between them. The CDR3 consists of 14 residues. CDR3 nucleotides: TGCGCCAGCAGCACCTCCGGGACTTTCTACGAGCAGTACTTC. It codes for CASSTSGTFYEQYF.

This rearrangement joins TRBV19 to TRBJ1-4, with D tentatively TRBD1 (6 bases). CDR1 is LNHDA, CDR2 SQIVND, per germline (reference sequence). Deletions cut 5 bases from V and 8 bases from J, with 15 bases between. The CDR3 consists of 14 residues. The CDR3 reads CASSYRARQEKLFF. The DNA of the CDR3 is TGTGCCAGTAGTTACAGGGCTCGTCAGGAAAAACTGTTTTTT. Variable domain in full (rest from reference TRBV19 and TRBJ1-4): DGGITQSPKYLFRKEGQNVTLSCEQNLNHDAMYWYRQDPGQGLRLIYYSQIVNDFQKGDIAEGYSVSREKKESFPLTVTSAQKNPTAFYLCASSYRARQEKLFFGSGTQLSVL.

J is TRBJ2-5 and V is TRBV18; 11 positions match TRBD2. Germline CDR1 KGHSH, CDR2 LQKENI. CDR3 length: 16 residues. Germline trimming cut 1 base from V and 2 bases from J; bases unmatched to any gene: 3. For the CDR3, the DNA is TGTGCCAGCTCACCACTAGCGGGAGGGCGTCAAGAGACCCAGTACTTC. It translates to CASSPLAGGRQETQYF.

Here the CDR3 DNA reads TGTGCCAACCCGGGACAGGGTGCCTCTGGGGCCAACGTCCTGACTTTC. Translation: CANPGQGASGANVLTF. J is TRBJ2-6 and V is TRBV19, with 9 bases aligning to TRBD1. With V trimmed by 10 bases and J by 0 bases, 7 bases remained unmatched. The germline CDR1 and CDR2 sequences are LNHDA and SQIVND (reference sequence). The CDR3 is 16 residues long. Full variable domain (missing parts from reference TRBV19 and TRBJ2-6): DGGITQSPKYLFRKEGQNVTLSCEQNLNHDAMYWYRQDPGQGLRLIYYSQIVNDFQKGDIAEGYSVSREKKESFPLTVTSAQKNPTAFYLCANPGQGASGANVLTFGAGSRLTVL.

The gene calls are TRBV2 and TRBJ2-1; 9 bases line up with TRBD1. Trimming took 4 bases from V and 5 from J; bases not matched to a gene: 0. The CDR3 covers 13 residues. Germline lookup yields CDR1 SNHLY and CDR2 FYNNEI. CDR3 DNA: TGTGCCAGCAGTGGACAGGGGGACAATGAGCAGTTCTTC. As protein: CASSGQGDNEQFF.